This TCR beta chain comes out of a study of blood T cell repertoires in COVID-19. Clones were sequenced by immunoSEQ multiplex PCR, and TCRdb holds only the in-frame ones, with some missing. The repertoire consists of 200,000 to 250,000 clones, with around nine tenths occurring once and the leading ten covering 3% to 4%. A note on this clone: This same CDR3 is encoded by further DNA sequences in the sample.

Germline CDR1 SQVTM, CDR2 ANQGSEA. The CDR3 totals 13 residues. Trimming at V came to 4 bases and at J to 2 bases, leaving 4 bases not matched to a gene. The sequenced sample was PBMCs or T cells enriched from blood (not recorded which). The clonotype was recovered from a woman in her 30s who had been exposed to COVID-19. J is TRBJ1-2 and V is TRBV29-1; 7 nucleotides match TRBD1. For the CDR3, the DNA is TGCAGCGTTGGGAGGGACAGCAACTATGGCTACACCTTC. Encoded protein: CSVGRDSNYGYTF.